The entry below describes one T cell receptor (beta chain). The data were obtained in a study of blood T cell repertoires in COVID-19. About the study: Both acute and convalescent COVID-19 samples were obtained from the United States, Italy and Spain. PBMCs, B-cell-depleted T cells, or T cells provided the cDNA or gDNA that made up the material.

V lost 0 bases and J 2 bases, leaving 13 bases between the germline ends. The CDR3 is 16 amino acids. Germline-derived CDR1 and CDR2 are SGDLS and YYNGEE. Generated by immunoSEQ multiplex PCR, the TCRdb table keeps only in-frame clones and is missing some. The table has around 140,000 clones, approximately 87% seen once. The chain joins TRBV9 to TRBJ2-3, with D possibly TRBD1 on 5 matching bases. This TCR came from a woman between 45 and 65 years old with active or convalescent COVID-19. Sequenced material: peripheral blood. CDR3 coding DNA: TGTGCCAGCAGCGTAGGGGGCCTACGGACCACAGATACGCAGTATTTT. Protein: CASSVGGLRTTDTQYF.